This T cell receptor beta chain came from a study of Graves' ophthalmopathy and Graves' hyperthyroidism. General study findings and limits: Separation of ophthalmopathy from stable hyperthyroidism was achieved by a 13-signature model, at approximately 87% sensitivity and just over 80% specificity. Blood was where most expanded thyroid clonotypes above 0.001 frequency also turned up.

CDR1 is LNHDA and CDR2 is SQIVND in the germline V gene (reference sequence). CDR3 length: 12 residues. Points on this clonotype: The antigen is undetermined. Its ends do not fully match the called genes, so a read error is possible.

The sequenced template was RNA, covering the TCR beta CDR3 region. Second-round multiplex PCR followed a first-round RT-PCR using HTBI primers. TCRdb ran MiXCR on the multiplex PCR reads and lists one entry per CDR3 protein. The sample has around 590,000 distinct CDR3 sequences, under 40% seen once. This TCR came from an adult man with Graves' hyperthyroidism. This chain links TRBV19 with TRBJ2-2; a weak D match, TRBD2 (5 bases). Specimen: peripheral blood or thyroid tissue (not recorded which). The CDR3 nucleotides are TGTGCCAGTAGTTATCTCCCCGGGGAACTGTTTTTT. Protein sequence: CASSYLPGELFF.